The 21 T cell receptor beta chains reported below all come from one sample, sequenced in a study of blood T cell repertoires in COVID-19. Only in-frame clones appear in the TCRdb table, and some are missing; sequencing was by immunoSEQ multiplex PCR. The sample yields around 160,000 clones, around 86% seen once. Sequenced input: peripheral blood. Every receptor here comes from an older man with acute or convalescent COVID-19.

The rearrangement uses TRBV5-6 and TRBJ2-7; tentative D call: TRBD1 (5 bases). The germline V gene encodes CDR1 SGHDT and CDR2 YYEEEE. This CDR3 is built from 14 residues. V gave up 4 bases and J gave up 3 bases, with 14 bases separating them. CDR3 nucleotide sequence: TGTGCCAGCAGCCCGAGGACAAACTACTACGAGCAGTACTTC. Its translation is CASSPRTNYYEQYF. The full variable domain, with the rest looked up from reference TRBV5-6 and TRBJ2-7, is DAGVTQSPTHLIKTRGQQVTLRCSPKSGHDTVSWYQQALGQGPQFIFQYYEEEERQRGNFPDRFSGHQFPNYSSELNVNALLLGDSALYLCASSPRTNYYEQYFGPGTRLTVT.

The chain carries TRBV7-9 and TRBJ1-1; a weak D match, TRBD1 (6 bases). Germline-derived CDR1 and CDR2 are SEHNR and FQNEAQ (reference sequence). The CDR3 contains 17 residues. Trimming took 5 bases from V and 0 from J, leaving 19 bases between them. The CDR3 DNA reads TGTGCCAGCAGCCAGGGGAACAGGAGAACTTTGAACACTGAAGCTTTCTTT. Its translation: CASSQGNRRTLNTEAFF.

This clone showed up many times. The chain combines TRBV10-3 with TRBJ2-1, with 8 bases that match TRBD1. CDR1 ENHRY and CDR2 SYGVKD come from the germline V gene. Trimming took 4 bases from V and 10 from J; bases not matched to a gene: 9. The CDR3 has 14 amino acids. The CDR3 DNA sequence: TGTGCCATCAGTGCGGACAGGGACGGTGCCGAGCAGTTCTTC. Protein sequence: CAISADRDGAEQFF.

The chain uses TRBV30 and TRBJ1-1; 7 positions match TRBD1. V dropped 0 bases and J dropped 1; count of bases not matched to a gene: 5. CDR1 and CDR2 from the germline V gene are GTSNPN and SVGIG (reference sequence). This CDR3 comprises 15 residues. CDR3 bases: TGTGCCTGGAGTGTACTAGGGACAGAGAACACTGAAGCTTTCTTT. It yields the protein CAWSVLGTENTEAFF.

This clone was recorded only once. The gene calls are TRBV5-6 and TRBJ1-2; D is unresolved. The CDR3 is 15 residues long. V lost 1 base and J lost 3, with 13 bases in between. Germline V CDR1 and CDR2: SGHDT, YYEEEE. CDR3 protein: CASSLTEGGHYGYTF. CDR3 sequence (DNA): TGTGCCAGCAGCTTGACGGAGGGAGGTCACTATGGCTACACCTTC.

The CDR3 protein is CASSGQNNYGYTF. In DNA, the CDR3 is TGTGCCAGCAGTGGCCAAAATAACTATGGCTACACCTTC. The chain joins TRBV12-3 or TRBV12-4 to TRBJ1-2; D is unresolved. V was cut by 5 bases and J by 1 base, with 8 bases left in between. The CDR3 consists of 13 residues.

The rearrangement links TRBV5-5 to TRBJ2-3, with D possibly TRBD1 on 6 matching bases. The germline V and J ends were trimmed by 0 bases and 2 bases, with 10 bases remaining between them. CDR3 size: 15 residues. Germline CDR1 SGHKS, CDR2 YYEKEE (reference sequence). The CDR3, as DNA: TGTGCCAGCAGCTTGGCAGGGGCTAACACAGATACGCAGTATTTT. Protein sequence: CASSLAGANTDTQYF.

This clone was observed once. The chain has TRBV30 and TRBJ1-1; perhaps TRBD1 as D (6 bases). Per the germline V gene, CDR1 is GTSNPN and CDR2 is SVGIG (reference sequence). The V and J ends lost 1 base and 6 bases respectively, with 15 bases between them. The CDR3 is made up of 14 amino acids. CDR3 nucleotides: TGTGCCTGGAGTGCCCTGGGGAGGGGGGCTGAAGCTTTCTTT. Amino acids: CAWSALGRGAEAFF. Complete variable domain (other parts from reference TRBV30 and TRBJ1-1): SQTIHQWPATLVQPVGSPLSLECTVEGTSNPNLYWYRQAAGRGLQLLFYSVGIGQISSEVPQNLSASRPQDRQFILSSKKLLLSDSGFYLCAWSALGRGAEAFFGQGTRLTVV.

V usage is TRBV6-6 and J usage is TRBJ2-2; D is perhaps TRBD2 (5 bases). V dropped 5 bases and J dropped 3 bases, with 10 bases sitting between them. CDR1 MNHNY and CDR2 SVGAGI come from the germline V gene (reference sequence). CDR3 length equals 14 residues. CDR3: CASSPGLYTGELFF. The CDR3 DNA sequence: TGTGCCAGCAGTCCGGGATTATACACCGGGGAGCTGTTTTTT.

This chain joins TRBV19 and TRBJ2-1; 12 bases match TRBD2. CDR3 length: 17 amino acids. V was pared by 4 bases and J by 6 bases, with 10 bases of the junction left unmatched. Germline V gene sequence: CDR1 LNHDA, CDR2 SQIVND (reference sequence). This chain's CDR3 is CASSTSTSGGLINEQFF. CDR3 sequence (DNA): TGTGCCAGTAGTACCTCGACTAGCGGGGGTCTAATCAATGAGCAGTTCTTC.

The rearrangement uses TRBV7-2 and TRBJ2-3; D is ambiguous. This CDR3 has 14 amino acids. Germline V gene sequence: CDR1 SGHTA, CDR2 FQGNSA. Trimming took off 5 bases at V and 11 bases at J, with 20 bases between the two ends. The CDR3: CASSPQAATLEQYF. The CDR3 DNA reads TGTGCCAGCAGCCCCCAGGCCGCGACCCTGGAGCAGTATTTT.

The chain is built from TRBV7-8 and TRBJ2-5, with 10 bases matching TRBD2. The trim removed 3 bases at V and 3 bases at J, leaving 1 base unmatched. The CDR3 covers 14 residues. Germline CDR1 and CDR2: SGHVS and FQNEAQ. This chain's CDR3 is CASSFLAGEETQYF. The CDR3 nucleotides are TGTGCCAGCAGCTTCCTAGCGGGAGAAGAGACCCAGTACTTC.

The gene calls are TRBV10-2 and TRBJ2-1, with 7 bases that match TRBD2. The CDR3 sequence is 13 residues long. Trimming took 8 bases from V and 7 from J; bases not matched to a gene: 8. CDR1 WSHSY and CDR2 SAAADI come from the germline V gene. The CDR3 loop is CASLNSGENEQFF. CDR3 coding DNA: TGCGCCAGCTTGAACAGCGGGGAGAATGAGCAGTTCTTC.

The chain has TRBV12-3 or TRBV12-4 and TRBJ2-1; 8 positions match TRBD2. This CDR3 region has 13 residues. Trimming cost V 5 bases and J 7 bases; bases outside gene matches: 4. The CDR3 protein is CASSQLAANEQFF. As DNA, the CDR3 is TGTGCCAGCAGTCAACTAGCGGCGAATGAGCAGTTCTTC.

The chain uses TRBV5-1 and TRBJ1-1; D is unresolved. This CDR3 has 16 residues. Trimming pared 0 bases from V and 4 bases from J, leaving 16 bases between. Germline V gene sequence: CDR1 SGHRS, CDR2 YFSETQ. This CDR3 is CASSLVGSLGGTEAFF. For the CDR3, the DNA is TGCGCCAGCAGCTTGGTAGGGTCCCTGGGAGGCACTGAAGCTTTCTTT.

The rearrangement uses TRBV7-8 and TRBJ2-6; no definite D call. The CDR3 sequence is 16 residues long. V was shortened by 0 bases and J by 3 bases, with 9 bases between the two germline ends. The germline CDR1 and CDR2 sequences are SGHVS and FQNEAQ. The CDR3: CASSLASSYGANVLTF. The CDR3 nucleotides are TGTGCCAGCAGCTTAGCGTCTTCTTATGGGGCCAACGTCCTGACTTTC.

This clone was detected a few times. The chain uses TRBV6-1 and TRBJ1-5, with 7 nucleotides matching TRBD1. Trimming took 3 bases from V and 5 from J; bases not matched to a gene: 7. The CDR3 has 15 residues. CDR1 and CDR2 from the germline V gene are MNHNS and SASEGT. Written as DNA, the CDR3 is TGTGCCAGCAGTGAGTCTAACAGGGGCCATCAGCCCCAGCATTTT. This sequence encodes CASSESNRGHQPQHF.

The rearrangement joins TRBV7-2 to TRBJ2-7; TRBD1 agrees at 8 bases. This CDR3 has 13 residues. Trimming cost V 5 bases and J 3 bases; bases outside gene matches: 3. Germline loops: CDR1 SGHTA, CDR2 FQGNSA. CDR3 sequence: CASSPDRGYEQYF. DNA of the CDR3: TGTGCCAGCAGCCCAGACAGGGGCTACGAGCAGTACTTC.

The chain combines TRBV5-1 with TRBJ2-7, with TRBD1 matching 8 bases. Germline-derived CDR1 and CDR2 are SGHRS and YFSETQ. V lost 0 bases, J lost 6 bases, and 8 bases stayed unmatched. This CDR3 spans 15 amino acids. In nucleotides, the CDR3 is TGCGCCAGCAGCTTGGGCGGGACAGGTGGTGTCGAGCAGTACTTC. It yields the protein CASSLGGTGGVEQYF.

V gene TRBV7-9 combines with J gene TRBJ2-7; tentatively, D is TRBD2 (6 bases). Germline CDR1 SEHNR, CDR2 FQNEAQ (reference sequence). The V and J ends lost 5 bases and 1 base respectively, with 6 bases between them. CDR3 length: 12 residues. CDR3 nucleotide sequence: TGTGCCAGCAGCCGGGAGTCCTACGAGCAGTACTTC. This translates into CASSRESYEQYF.

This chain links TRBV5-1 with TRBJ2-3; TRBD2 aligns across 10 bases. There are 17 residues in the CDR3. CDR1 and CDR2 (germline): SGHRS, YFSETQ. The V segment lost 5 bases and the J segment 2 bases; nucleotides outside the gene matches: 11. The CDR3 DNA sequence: TGCGCCAGCAGGTCCGGGACTAGCGTTTCATCCACAGATACGCAGTATTTT. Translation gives CASRSGTSVSSTDTQYF.